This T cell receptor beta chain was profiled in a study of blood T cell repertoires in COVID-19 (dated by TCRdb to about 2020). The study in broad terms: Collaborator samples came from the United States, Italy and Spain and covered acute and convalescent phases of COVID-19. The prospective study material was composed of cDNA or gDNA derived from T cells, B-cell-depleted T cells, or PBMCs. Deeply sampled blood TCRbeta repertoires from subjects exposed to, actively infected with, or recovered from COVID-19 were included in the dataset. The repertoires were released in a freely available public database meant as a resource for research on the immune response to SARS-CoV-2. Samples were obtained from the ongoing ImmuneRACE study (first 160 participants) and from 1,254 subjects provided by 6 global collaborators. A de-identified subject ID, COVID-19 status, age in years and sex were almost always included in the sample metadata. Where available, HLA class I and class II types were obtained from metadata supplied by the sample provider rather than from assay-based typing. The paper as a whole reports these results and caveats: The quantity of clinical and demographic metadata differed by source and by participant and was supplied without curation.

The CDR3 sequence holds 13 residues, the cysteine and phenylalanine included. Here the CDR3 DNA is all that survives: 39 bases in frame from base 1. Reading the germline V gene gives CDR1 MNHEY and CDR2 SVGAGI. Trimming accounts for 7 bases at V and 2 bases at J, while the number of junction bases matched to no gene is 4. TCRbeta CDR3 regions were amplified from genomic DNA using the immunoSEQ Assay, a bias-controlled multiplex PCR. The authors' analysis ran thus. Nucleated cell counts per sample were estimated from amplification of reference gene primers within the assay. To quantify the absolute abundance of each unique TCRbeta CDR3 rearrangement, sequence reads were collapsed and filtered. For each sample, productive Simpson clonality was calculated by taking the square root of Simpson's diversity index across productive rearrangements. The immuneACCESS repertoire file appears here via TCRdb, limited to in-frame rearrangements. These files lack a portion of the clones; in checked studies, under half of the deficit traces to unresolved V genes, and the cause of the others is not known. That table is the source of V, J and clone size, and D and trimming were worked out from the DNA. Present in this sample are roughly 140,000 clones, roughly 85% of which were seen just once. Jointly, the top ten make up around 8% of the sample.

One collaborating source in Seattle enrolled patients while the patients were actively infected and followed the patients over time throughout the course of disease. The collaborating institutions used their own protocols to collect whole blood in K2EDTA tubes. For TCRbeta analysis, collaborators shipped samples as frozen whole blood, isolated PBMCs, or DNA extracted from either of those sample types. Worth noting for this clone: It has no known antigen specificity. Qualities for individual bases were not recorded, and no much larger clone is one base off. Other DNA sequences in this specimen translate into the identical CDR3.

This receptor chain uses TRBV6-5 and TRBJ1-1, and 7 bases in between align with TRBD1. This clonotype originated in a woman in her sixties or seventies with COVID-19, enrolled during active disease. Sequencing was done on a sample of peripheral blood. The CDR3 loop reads CASTRQGNTEAFF. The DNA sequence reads TGTGCCAGCACTCGACAGGGAAACACTGAAGCTTTCTTT.